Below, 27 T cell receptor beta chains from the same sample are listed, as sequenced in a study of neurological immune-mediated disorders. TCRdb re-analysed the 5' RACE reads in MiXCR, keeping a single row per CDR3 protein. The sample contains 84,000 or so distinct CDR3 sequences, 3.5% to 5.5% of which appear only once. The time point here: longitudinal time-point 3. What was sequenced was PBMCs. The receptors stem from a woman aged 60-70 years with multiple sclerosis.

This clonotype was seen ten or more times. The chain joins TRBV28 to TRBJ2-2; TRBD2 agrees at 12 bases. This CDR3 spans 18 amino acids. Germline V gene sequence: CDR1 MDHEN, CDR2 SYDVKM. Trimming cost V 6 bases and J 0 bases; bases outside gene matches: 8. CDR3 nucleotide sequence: TGTGCCAGCAGCCCGACTAGCGGGGGCAGTGCGAACACCGGGGAGCTGTTTTTT. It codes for CASSPTSGGSANTGELFF. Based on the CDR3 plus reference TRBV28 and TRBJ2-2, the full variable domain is DVKVTQSSRYLVKRTGEKVFLECVQDMDHENMFWYRQDPGLGLRLIYFSYDVKMKEKGDIPEGYSVSREKKERFSLILESASTNQTSMYLCASSPTSGGSANTGELFFGEGSRLTVL.

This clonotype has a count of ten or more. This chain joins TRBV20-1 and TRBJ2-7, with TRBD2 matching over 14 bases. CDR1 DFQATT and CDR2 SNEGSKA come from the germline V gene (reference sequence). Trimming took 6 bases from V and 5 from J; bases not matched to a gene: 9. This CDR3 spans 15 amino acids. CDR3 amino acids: CSASRLAGGPDEQYF. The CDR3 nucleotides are TGCAGTGCGTCCCGACTAGCGGGGGGGCCCGACGAGCAGTACTTC.

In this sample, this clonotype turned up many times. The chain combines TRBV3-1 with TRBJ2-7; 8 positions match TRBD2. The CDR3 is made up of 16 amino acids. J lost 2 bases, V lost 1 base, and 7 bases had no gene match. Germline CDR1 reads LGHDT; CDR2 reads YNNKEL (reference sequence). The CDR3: CASSQGRGGVTYEQYF. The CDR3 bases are TGTGCCAGCAGCCAAGGCCGGGGGGGGGTAACCTACGAGCAGTACTTC.

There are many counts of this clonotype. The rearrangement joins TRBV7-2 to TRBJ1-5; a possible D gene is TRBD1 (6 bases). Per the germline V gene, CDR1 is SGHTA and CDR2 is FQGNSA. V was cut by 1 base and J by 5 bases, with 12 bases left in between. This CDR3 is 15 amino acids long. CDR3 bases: TGTGCCAGCAGCTTAGGGGGGCTGGGCGATCAGCCCCAGCATTTT. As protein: CASSLGGLGDQPQHF. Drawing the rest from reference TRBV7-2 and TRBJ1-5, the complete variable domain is GAGVSQSPSNKVTEKGKDVELRCDPISGHTALYWYRQSLGQGLEFLIYFQGNSAPDKSGLPSDRFSAERTGGSVSTLTIQRTQQEDSAVYLCASSLGGLGDQPQHFGDGTRLSIL.

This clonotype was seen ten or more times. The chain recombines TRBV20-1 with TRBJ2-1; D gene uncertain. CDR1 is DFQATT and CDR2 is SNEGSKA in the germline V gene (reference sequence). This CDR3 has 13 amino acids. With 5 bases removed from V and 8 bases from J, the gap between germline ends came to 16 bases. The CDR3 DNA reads TGCAGTGCTCTCCCCAGCCAGCTCGATGAGCAGTTCTTC. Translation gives CSALPSQLDEQFF.

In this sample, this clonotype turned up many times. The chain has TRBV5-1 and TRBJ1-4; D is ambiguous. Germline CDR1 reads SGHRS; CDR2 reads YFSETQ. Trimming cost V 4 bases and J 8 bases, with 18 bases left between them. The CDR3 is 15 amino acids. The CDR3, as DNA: TGCGCCAGCAGCCCTAGACCCCAAAGAAGCGAAAAACTGTTTTTT. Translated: CASSPRPQRSEKLFF.

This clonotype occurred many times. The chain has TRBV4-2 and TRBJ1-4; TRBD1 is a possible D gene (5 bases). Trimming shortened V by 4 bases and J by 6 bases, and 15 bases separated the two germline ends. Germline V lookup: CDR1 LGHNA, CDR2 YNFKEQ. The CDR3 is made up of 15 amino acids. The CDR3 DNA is TGTGCCAGCAGCCCCCAAAGGTGGGGGGATGAAAAACTGTTTTTT. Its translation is CASSPQRWGDEKLFF.

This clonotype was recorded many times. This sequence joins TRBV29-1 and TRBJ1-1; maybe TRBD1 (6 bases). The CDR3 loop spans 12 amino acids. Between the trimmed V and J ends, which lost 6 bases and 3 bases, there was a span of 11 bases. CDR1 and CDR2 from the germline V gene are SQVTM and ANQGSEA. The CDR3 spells CSVPTGYTEAFF. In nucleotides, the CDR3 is TGCAGCGTGCCCACAGGGTACACTGAAGCTTTCTTT. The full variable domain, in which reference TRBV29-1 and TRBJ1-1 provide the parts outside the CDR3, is SAVISQKPSRDICQRGTSLTIQCQVDSQVTMMFWYRQQPGQSLTLIATANQGSEATYESGFVIDKFPISRPNLTFSTLTVSNMSPEDSSIYLCSVPTGYTEAFFGQGTRLTVV.

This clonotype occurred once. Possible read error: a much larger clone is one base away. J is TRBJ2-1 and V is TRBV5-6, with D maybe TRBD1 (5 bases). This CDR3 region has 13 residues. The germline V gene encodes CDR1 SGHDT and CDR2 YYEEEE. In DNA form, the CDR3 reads TGTGCCATCAGCTTGGGGCCTAGTAATGAGCAGTTCTTC. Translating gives CAISLGPSNEQFF.

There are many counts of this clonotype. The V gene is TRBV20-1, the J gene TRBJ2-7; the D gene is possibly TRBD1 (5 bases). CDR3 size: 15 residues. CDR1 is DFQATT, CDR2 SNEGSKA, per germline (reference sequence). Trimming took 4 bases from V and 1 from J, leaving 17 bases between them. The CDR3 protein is CSAKKGASGSYEQYF. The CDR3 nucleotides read TGCAGTGCTAAGAAAGGGGCTAGTGGGTCCTACGAGCAGTACTTC.

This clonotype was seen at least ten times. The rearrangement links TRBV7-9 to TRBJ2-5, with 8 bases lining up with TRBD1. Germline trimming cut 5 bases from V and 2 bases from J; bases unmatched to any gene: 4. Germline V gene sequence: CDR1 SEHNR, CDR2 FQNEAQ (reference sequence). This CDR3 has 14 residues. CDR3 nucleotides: TGTGCCAGCAGCGTGCGACAGGGGCAAGAGACCCAGTACTTC. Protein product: CASSVRQGQETQYF.

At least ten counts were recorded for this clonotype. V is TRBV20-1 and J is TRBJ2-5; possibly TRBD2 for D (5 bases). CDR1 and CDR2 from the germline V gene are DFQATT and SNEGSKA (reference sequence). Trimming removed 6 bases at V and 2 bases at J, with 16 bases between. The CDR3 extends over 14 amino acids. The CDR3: CSATPPGIQETQYF. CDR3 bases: TGCAGTGCGACTCCGCCGGGGATACAAGAGACCCAGTACTTC.

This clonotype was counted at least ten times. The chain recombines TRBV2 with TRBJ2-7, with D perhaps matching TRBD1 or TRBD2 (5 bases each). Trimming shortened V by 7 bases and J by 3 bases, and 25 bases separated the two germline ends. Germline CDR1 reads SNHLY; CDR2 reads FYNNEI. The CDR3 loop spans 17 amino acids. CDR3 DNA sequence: TGTGCCAGCACCCACGGTGGGGCTGGAGCTACTAGCTACGAGCAGTACTTC. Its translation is CASTHGGAGATSYEQYF.

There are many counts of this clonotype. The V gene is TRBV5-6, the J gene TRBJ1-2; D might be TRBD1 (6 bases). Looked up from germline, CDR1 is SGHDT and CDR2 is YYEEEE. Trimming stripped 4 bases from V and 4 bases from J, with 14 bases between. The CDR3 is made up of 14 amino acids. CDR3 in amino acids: CASSRGGALYGYTF. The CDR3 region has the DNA TGTGCCAGCAGCCGGGGGGGGGCCCTCTATGGCTACACCTTC.

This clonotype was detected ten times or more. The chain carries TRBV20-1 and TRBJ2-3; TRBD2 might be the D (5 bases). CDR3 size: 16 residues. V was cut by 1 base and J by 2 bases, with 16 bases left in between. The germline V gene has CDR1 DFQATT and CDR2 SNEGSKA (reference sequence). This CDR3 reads CSARVGSGLFTDTQYF. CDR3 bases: TGCAGTGCTAGAGTAGGTTCCGGACTCTTCACAGATACGCAGTATTTT.

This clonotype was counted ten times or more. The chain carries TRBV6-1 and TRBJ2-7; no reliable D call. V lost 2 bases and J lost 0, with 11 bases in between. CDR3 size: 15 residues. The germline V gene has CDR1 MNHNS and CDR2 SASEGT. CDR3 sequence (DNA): TGTGCCAGCAGTGAATCTTTATCGAGCTCCTACGAGCAGTACTTC. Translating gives CASSESLSSSYEQYF.

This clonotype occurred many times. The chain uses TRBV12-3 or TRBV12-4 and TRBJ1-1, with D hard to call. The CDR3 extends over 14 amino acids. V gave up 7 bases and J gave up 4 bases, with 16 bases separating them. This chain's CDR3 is CASIPNGRITEAFF. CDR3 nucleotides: TGTGCCAGCATCCCCAATGGGCGGATCACTGAAGCTTTCTTT.

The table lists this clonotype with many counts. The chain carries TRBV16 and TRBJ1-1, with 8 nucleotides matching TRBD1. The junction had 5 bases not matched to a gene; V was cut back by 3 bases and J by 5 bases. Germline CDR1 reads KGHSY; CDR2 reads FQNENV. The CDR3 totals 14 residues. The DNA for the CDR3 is TGTGCCAGCAGCCATCGGACAGGGAAGACTGAAGCTTTCTTT. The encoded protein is CASSHRTGKTEAFF. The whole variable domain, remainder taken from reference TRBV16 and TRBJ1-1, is GEEVAQTPKHLVRGEGQKAKLYCAPIKGHSYVFWYQQVLKNEFKFLISFQNENVFDETGMPKERFSAKCLPNSPCSLEIQATKLEDSAVYFCASSHRTGKTEAFFGQGTRLTVV.

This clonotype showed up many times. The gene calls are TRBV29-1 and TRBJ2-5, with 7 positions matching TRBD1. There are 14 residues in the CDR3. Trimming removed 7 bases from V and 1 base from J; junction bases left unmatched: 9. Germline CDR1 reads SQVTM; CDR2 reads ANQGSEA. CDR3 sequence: CSGRGTGAQETQYF. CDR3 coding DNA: TGCAGCGGTCGGGGAACAGGGGCCCAAGAGACCCAGTACTTC.

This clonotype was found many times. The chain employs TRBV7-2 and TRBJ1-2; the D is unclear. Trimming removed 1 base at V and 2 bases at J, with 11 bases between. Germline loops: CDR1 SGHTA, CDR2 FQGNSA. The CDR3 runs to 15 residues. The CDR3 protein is CASSLDALVNYGYTF. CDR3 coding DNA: TGTGCCAGCAGCTTAGATGCCCTGGTGAACTATGGCTACACCTTC.

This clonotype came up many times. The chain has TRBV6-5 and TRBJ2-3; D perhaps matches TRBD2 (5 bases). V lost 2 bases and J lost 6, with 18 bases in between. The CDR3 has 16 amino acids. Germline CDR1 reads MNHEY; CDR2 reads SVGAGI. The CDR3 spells CASSYRLIDGLDTQYF. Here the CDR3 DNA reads TGTGCCAGCAGTTACCGACTAATAGACGGTTTGGATACGCAGTATTTT.

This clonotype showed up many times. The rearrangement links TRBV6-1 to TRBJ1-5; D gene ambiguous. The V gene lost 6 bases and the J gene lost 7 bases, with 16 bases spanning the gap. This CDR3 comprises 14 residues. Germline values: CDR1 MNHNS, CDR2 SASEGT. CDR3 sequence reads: CASSPGLTAQPQHF. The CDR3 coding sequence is TGTGCCAGCAGCCCCGGACTGACGGCCCAGCCCCAGCATTTT.

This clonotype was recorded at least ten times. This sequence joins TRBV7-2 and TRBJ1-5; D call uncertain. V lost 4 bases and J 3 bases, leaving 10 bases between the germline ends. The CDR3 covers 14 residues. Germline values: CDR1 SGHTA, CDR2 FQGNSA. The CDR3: CASSSENPNQPQHF. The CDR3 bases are TGTGCCAGCAGCTCGGAGAACCCCAATCAGCCCCAGCATTTT.

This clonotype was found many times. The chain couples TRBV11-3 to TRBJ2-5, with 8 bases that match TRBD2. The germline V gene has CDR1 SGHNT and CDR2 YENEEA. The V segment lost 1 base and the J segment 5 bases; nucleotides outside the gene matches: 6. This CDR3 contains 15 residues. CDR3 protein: CASSLGTAGGETQYF. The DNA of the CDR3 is TGTGCCAGCAGCTTAGGAACGGCGGGGGGTGAGACCCAGTACTTC.

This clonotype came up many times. The CDR3 nucleotides are TGTGCCAGCAGCTTGGTGGGGCAGGCAGGGAATGAGCAGTTCTTC. Translating gives CASSLVGQAGNEQFF. The chain recombines TRBV7-9 with TRBJ2-1; possibly TRBD1 for D (5 bases). Germline values: CDR1 SEHNR, CDR2 FQNEAQ (reference sequence). This CDR3 has 15 residues. Trimming pared 3 bases from V and 7 bases from J, leaving 16 bases between.

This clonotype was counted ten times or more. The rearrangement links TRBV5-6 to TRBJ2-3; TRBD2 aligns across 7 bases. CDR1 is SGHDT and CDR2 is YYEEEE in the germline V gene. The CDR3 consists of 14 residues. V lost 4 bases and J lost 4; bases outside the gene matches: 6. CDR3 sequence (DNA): TGTGCCAGCAGCGTTAGCGGGCTCGCAGATACGCAGTATTTT. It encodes CASSVSGLADTQYF.

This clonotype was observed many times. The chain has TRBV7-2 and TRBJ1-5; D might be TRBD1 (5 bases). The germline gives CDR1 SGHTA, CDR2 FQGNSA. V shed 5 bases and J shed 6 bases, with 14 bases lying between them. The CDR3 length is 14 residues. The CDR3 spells CASSPQAGVQPQHF. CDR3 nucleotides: TGTGCCAGCAGCCCCCAGGCGGGGGTTCAGCCCCAGCATTTT.